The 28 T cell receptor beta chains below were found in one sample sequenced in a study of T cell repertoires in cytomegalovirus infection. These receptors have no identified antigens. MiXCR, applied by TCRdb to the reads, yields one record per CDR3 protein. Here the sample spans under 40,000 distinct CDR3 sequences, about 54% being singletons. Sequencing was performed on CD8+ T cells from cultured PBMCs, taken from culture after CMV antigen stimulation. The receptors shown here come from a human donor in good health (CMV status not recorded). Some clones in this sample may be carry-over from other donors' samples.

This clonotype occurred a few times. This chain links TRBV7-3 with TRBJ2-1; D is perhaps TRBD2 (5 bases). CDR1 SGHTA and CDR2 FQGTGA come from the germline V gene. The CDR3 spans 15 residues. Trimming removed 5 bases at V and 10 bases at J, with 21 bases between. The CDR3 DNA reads TGTGCCAGCAGCCTGCGACAAGGTCAGGAGCGGGAGCAGTTCTTC. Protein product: CASSLRQGQEREQFF.

DNA for the CDR3: TGCAGTGCTAGAGTAGTGGCGGGGGGCCCCCAAGAGACCCAGTACTTC. Residues: CSARVVAGGPQETQYF. The rearrangement links TRBV20-1 to TRBJ2-5; 8 nucleotides agree with TRBD2. This CDR3 spans 16 amino acids. Germline-derived CDR1 and CDR2 are DFQATT and SNEGSKA (reference sequence). V dropped 1 base and J dropped 1; count of bases not matched to a gene: 8.

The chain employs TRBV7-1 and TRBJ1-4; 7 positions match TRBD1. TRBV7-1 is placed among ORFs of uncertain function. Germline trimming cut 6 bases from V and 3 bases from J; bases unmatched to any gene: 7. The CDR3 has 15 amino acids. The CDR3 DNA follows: TGTGCCAGCAGTACCTGGGACAGCCCTAATGAAAAACTGTTTTTT. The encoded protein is CASSTWDSPNEKLFF.

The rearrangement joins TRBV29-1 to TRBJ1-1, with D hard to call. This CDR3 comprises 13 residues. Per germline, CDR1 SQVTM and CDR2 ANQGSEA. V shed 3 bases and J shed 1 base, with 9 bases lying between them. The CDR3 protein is CSVEVDGNTEAFF. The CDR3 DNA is TGCAGCGTTGAGGTGGATGGGAACACTGAAGCTTTCTTT.

The CDR3 DNA is TGTGCCAGCAGTTTCGGTTCTAGGCCAAATGAGCAGTTCTTC. Translating gives CASSFGSRPNEQFF. This chain uses TRBV27 with TRBJ2-1; D gene uncertain. V was cut by 3 bases and J by 7 bases, with 13 bases left in between. The CDR3 is 14 residues long. The V gene's germline CDR1 is MNHEY and CDR2 SMNVEV (reference sequence).

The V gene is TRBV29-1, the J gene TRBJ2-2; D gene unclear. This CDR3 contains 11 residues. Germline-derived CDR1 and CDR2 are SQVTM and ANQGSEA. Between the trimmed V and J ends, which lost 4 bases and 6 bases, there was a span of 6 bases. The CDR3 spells CSVGTAGELFF. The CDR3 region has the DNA TGCAGCGTTGGCACAGCCGGGGAGCTGTTTTTT.

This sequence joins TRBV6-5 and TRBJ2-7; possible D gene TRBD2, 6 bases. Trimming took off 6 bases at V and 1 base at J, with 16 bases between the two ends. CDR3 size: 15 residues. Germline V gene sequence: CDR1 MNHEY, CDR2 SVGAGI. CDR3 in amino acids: CASSRGTEFSYEQYF. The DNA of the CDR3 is TGTGCCAGCAGCCGCGGGACCGAATTTTCCTACGAGCAGTACTTC.

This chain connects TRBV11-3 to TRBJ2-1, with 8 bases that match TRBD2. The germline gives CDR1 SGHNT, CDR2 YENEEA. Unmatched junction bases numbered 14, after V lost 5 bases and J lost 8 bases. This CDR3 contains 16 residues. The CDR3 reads CASSALSGGRLDEQFF. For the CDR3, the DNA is TGTGCCAGCAGCGCCTTGTCCGGCGGGAGGCTGGATGAGCAGTTCTTC.

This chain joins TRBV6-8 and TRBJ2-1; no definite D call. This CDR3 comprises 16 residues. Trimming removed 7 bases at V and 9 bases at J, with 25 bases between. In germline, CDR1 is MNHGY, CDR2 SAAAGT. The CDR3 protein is CASKPRPYYPDGEQFF. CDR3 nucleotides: TGTGCCAGCAAACCCAGACCGTACTACCCCGACGGTGAGCAGTTCTTC.

CDR3 sequence reads: CASTPSGWTEAFF. CDR3 nucleotide sequence: TGTGCCAGCACCCCCTCGGGTTGGACTGAAGCTTTCTTT. The gene calls are TRBV7-9 and TRBJ1-1, with D hard to call. The V and J ends lost 7 bases and 5 bases respectively, with 14 bases between them. This CDR3 is built from 13 residues. Germline V lookup: CDR1 SEHNR, CDR2 FQNEAQ (reference sequence). The whole variable domain, remainder taken from reference TRBV7-9 and TRBJ1-1, is DTGVSQNPRHKITKRGQNVTFRCDPISEHNRLYWYRQTLGQGPEFLTYFQNEAQLEKSRLLSDRFSAERPKGSFSTLEIQRTEQGDSAMYLCASTPSGWTEAFFGQGTRLTVV.

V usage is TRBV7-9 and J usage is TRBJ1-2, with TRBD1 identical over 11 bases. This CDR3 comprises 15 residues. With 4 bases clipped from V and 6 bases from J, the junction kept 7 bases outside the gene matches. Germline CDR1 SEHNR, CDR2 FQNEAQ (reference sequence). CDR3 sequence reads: CASSSGTGGLDGYTF. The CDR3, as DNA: TGTGCCAGCAGCTCCGGGACAGGGGGACTTGATGGCTACACCTTC.

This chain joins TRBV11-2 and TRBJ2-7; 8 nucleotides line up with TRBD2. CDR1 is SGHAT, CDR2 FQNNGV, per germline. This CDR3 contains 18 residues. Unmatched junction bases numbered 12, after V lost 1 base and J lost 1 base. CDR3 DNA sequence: TGTGCCAGCAGCTTAGGTGGGGGGGGGGGCGGGGGGTCCTACGAGCAGTACTTC. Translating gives CASSLGGGGGGGSYEQYF.

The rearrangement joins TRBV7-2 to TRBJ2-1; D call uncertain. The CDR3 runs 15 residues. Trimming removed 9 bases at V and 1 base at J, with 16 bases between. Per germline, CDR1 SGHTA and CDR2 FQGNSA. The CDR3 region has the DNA TGTGCCAGTTGGGCTACGGCGTATTCCTACAATGAGCAGTTCTTC. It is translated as CASWATAYSYNEQFF. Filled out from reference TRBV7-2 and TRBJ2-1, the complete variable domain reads GAGVSQSPSNKVTEKGKDVELRCDPISGHTALYWYRQSLGQGLEFLIYFQGNSAPDKSGLPSDRFSAERTGGSVSTLTIQRTQQEDSAVYLCASWATAYSYNEQFFGPGTRLTVL.

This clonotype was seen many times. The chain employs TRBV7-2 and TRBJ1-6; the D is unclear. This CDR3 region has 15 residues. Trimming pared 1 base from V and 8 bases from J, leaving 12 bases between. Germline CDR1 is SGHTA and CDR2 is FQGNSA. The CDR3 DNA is TGTGCCAGCAGCTTAGTTCCGCAGAGGGATTCACCCCTCCACTTT. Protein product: CASSLVPQRDSPLHF.

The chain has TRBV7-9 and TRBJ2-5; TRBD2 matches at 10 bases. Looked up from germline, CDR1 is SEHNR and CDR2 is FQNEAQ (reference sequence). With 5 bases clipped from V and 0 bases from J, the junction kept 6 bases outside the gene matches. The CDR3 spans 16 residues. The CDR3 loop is CASSTQRGGYQETQYF. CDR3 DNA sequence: TGTGCCAGCAGCACCCAGCGGGGGGGATACCAAGAGACCCAGTACTTC.

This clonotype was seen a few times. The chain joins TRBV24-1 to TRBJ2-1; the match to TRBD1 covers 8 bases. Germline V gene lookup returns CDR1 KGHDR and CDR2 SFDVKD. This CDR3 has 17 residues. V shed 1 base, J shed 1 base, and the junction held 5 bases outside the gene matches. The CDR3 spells CATSDLGQGGSYNEQFF. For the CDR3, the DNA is TGTGCCACCAGTGATTTAGGACAGGGAGGATCCTACAATGAGCAGTTCTTC.

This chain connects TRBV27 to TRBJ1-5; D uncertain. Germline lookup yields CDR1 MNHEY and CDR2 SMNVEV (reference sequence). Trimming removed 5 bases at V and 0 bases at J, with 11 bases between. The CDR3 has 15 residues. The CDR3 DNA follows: TGTGCCAGCAGTGTACAGAGATATAGCAATCAGCCCCAGCATTTT. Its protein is CASSVQRYSNQPQHF.

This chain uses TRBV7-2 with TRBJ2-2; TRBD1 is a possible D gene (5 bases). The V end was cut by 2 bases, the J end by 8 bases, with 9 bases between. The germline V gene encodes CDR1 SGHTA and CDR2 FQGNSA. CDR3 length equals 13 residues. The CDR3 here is CASSLTGSGELFF. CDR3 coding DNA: TGTGCCAGCAGCTTAACAGGTTCTGGGGAGCTGTTTTTT.

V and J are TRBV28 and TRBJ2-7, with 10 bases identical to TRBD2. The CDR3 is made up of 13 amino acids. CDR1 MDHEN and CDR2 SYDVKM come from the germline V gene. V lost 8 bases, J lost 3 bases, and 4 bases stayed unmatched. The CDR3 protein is CASFSSGSYEQYF. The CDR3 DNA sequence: TGTGCCAGCTTCTCTAGCGGGAGCTACGAGCAGTACTTC.

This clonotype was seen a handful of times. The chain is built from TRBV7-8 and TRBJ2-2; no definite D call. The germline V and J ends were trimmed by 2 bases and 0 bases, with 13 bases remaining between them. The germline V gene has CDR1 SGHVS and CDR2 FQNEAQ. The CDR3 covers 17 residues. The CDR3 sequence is CASSLPRHSSNTGELFF. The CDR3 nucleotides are TGTGCCAGCAGCTTACCTCGTCACAGCTCGAACACCGGGGAGCTGTTTTTT.

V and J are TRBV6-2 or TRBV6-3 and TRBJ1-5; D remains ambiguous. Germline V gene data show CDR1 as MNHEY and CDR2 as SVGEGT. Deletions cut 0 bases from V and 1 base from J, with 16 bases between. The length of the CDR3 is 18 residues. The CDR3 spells CASSYSRPAKWSNQPQHF. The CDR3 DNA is TGTGCCAGCAGTTACTCGAGGCCAGCCAAGTGGAGCAATCAGCCCCAGCATTTT.

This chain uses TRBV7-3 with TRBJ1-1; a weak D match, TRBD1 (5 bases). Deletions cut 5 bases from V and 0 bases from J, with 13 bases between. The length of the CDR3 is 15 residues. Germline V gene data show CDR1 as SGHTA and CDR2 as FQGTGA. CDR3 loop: CASSAGGHMNTEAFF. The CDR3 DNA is TGTGCCAGCAGCGCGGGTGGACACATGAACACTGAAGCTTTCTTT.

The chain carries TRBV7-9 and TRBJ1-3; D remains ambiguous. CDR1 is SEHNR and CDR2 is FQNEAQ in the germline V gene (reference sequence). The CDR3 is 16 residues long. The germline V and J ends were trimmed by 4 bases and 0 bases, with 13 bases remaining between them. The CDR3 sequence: CASSYETRSSGNTIYF. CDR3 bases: TGTGCCAGCAGCTACGAGACTCGGAGCTCTGGAAACACCATATATTTT.

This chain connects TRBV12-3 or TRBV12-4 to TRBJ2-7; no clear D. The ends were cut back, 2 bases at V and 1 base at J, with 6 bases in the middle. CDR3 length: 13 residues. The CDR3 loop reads CASSLTLSYEQYF. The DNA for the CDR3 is TGTGCCAGCAGTTTAACCCTGTCCTACGAGCAGTACTTC.

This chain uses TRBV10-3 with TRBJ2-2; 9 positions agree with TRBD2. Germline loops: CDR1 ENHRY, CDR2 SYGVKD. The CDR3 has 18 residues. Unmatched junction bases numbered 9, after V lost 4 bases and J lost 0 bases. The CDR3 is CAISGKRGATTNTGELFF. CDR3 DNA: TGTGCCATCAGTGGAAAGCGGGGGGCCACGACGAACACCGGGGAGCTGTTTTTT.

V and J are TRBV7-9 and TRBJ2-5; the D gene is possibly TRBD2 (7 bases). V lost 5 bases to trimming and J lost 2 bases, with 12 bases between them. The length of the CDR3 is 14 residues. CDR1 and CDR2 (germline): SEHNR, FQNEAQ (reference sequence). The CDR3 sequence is CASSERGQQETQYF. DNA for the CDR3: TGTGCCAGCAGCGAGCGGGGACAACAAGAGACCCAGTACTTC.

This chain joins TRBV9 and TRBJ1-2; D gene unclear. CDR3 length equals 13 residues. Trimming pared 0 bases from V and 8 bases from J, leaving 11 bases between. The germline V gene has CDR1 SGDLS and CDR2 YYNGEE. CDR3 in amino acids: CASSVAFEGGYTF. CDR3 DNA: TGTGCCAGCAGCGTAGCTTTTGAGGGAGGCTACACCTTC.

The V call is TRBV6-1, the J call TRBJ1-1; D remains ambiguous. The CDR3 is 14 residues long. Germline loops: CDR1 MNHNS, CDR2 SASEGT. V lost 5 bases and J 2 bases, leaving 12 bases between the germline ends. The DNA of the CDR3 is TGTGCCAGCAGTTACCGGGGAAGAAACACTGAAGCTTTCTTT. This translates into CASSYRGRNTEAFF.